A selection of T cell receptor beta chains follows, all from one sample in a study of T-cell reconstitution after alpha-beta-depleted transplantation in children. TCRdb fed the PCR reads into MiXCR, producing one record per CDR3 protein. The data hold more than 75,000 distinct CDR3 sequences, with 20% to 25% observed a single time. The sequencing used PBMCs, collected before TCRalphabeta/CD19-depleted stem cell transplant. These receptors were taken from a boy between 2 and 10 years old with acute lymphoblastic leukemia, due to receive a stem cell transplant. The CDR3 runs from the conserved cysteine through the conserved F or W. D genes are given only for firm matches. Not all rows give a size; the values are once, few, many and, for expanded clones, a class.

>TRBJ2-5|15|TRBV27|.|.
CASSPPQPTRETQYF
TGTGCCAGCAGTCCGCCACAGCCAACACGGGAGACCCAGTACTTC
>TRBJ2-3|14|TRBV23-1|few|.
CASSQSGGADTQYF
TGCGCCAGCAGTCAATCAGGAGGGGCAGATACGCAGTATTTT
>TRBJ2-2|15|TRBV30|few|TRBD2
CAMDRDYLNTGELFF
TGTGCCATGGACCGGGACTACTTGAACACCGGGGAGCTGTTTTTT
>TRBJ2-5|17|TRBV25-1|many|.
CASSERTGGQGLQTQYF
TGTGCCAGCAGTGAAAGGACGGGAGGACAGGGTTTGCAGACCCAGTACTTC
>TRBJ1-6|14|TRBV6-1|.|TRBD1
CASSAGTGYSPLHF
TGTGCCAGCAGTGCCGGGACAGGGTATTCACCCCTCCACTTT
>TRBJ2-1|12|TRBV20-1|few|.
CSAWGSYNEQFF
TGCAGTGCCTGGGGCTCCTACAATGAGCAGTTCTTC
>TRBJ1-2|14|TRBV12-3/TRBV12-4|.|.
CATIFTGRRNGYTF
TGTGCCACCATTTTTACTGGCAGACGGAATGGCTACACCTTC
>TRBJ2-1|16|TRBV5-1|few|TRBD2
CASSKEASGAYNEQFF
TGCGCCAGCAGCAAGGAAGCTAGCGGAGCCTACAATGAGCAGTTCTTC
>TRBJ2-5|16|TRBV11-2|.|.
CASSPPSGGAYETQYF
TGTGCCAGCAGCCCCCCAAGCGGAGGGGCCTATGAGACCCAGTACTTC
>TRBJ2-7|14|TRBV20-1|.|.
CSAKRRGAPYEQYF
TGCAGTGCAAAGCGGAGGGGCGCTCCTTACGAGCAGTACTTC
>TRBJ2-3|19|TRBV28|.|TRBD2
CASRDARTSGLDYTDTQYF
TGTGCCAGCCGAGATGCCAGGACTAGCGGCTTGGATTACACAGATACGCAGTATTTT
>TRBJ2-7|15|TRBV5-6|few|TRBD2
CASSPGLAEGPEQYF
TGTGCCAGCAGCCCGGGACTAGCGGAGGGGCCCGAGCAGTACTTC
>TRBJ2-1|15|TRBV12-3/TRBV12-4|few|.
CASSFSGQSGNEQFF
TGTGCCAGCAGTTTTTCTGGACAAAGCGGCAATGAGCAGTTCTTC
>TRBJ2-1|15|TRBV5-1|.|.
CASSLSVGRINEQFF
TGCGCCAGCAGCTTATCGGTCGGCCGGATAAATGAGCAGTTCTTC
>TRBJ2-7|16|TRBV5-5|once|.
CASSLGWVQFSYEQYF
TGTGCCAGCAGCTTAGGTTGGGTACAGTTCTCCTACGAGCAGTACTTC
>TRBJ2-1|14|TRBV28|few|.
CASSGGSFYNEQFF
TGTGCCAGCAGTGGGGGGTCCTTTTACAATGAGCAGTTCTTC
>TRBJ2-1|17|TRBV5-1|.|TRBD2
CASSLAPSGTNYNEQFF
TGCGCCAGCAGCTTGGCCCCTAGCGGGACGAACTACAATGAGCAGTTCTTC
>TRBJ2-7|13|TRBV27|few|.
CASSFGADYEQYF
TGTGCCAGCAGTTTCGGGGCAGACTACGAGCAGTACTTC
>TRBJ2-5|15|TRBV5-5|.|.
CASSKVWGGGETQYF
TGTGCCAGCAGCAAGGTGTGGGGTGGCGGAGAGACCCAGTACTTC
>TRBJ1-1|14|TRBV3-1|.|.
CASSQSSPDTEAFF
TGTGCCAGCAGCCAATCATCCCCGGACACTGAAGCTTTCTTT
>TRBJ2-7|15|TRBV5-1|few|TRBD1
CASSFYGTESYEQYF
TGCGCCAGCAGCTTCTATGGGACAGAGTCCTACGAGCAGTACTTC
>TRBJ2-5|15|TRBV15|.|.
CATSNSQRSSGTQYF
TGTGCCACCAGCAATTCACAGCGGAGCTCCGGGACCCAGTACTTC
>TRBJ2-1|13|TRBV7-2|.|TRBD2
CASSLILAGEQFF
TGTGCCAGCAGCTTAATCCTAGCGGGGGAGCAGTTCTTC
>TRBJ2-2|17|TRBV7-7|.|TRBD2
CASSLRTSGPNTGELFF
TGTGCCAGCAGCTTGCGGACTAGCGGCCCGAACACCGGGGAGCTGTTTTTT
>TRBJ1-4|15|TRBV5-1|.|.
CASSLASKSNEKLFF
TGCGCCAGCAGCTTGGCGTCAAAAAGTAATGAAAAACTGTTTTTT
>TRBJ2-2|15|TRBV4-3|.|TRBD1
CASSQQGARTGELFF
TGCGCCAGCAGCCAACAGGGGGCGCGGACCGGGGAGCTGTTTTTT